This entry lists 17 T cell receptor beta chains sequenced from one sample in a study of long-term antiretroviral therapy in people with HIV. Investigators performed immunoSEQ version v3.0 at survey level. Sequenced by immunoSEQ multiplex PCR; TCRdb stores in-frame clones only, minus some. The table shows 20,000 to 25,000 clones, with 82% occurring only once. The sample was unsorted PBMCs, taken 0.2 years after starting antiretroviral therapy. These receptors were collected from a woman in her thirties with HIV.

The rearrangement uses TRBV7-9 and TRBJ1-5; D not certain. V lost 3 bases and J lost 7, with 13 bases in between. Germline CDR1 reads SEHNR; CDR2 reads FQNEAQ (reference sequence). This CDR3 is 14 amino acids long. CDR3 nucleotides: TGTGCCAGCAGCTTGGGAATCCCTGGACAGCCCCAGCATTTT. This codes for CASSLGIPGQPQHF.

This rearrangement joins TRBV6-1 to TRBJ2-6; D is uncertain. With 7 bases removed from V and 5 bases from J, the gap between germline ends came to 12 bases. The CDR3 extends over 14 amino acids. CDR1 MNHNS and CDR2 SASEGT come from the germline V gene. The CDR3 reads CASIPGSRANVLTF. For the CDR3, the DNA is TGTGCCAGCATTCCGGGCTCCCGGGCCAACGTCCTGACTTTC.

This chain links TRBV28 with TRBJ2-5; possibly TRBD1 for D (6 bases). CDR1 MDHEN and CDR2 SYDVKM come from the germline V gene. V was cut by 2 bases and J by 2 bases, with 15 bases left in between. This CDR3 is 16 amino acids long. CDR3 amino acids: CASSLQGWTVQETQYF. CDR3 nucleotide sequence: TGTGCCAGCAGTTTACAAGGGTGGACAGTACAAGAGACCCAGTACTTC.

The rearrangement links TRBV19 to TRBJ1-5, with TRBD1 as a possible D gene (5 bases). Germline V gene lookup returns CDR1 LNHDA and CDR2 SQIVND (reference sequence). This CDR3 comprises 16 residues. V was shortened by 3 bases and J by 3 bases, with 15 bases between the two germline ends. CDR3 in DNA: TGTGCCAGTAGTATTTGGTGGGTAGGGGACAATCAGCCCCAGCATTTT. This sequence encodes CASSIWWVGDNQPQHF.

This clone has only one observation. The V call is TRBV5-1, the J call TRBJ2-2; D is ambiguous. V was cut by 0 bases and J by 0 bases, with 9 bases left in between. Per the germline V gene, CDR1 is SGHRS and CDR2 is YFSETQ. This CDR3 has 16 residues. The CDR3 reads CASSLGTTANTGELFF. Written as DNA, the CDR3 is TGCGCCAGCAGCTTGGGAACCACCGCGAACACCGGGGAGCTGTTTTTT. Variable domain in full (rest from reference TRBV5-1 and TRBJ2-2): KAGVTQTPRYLIKTRGQQVTLSCSPISGHRSVSWYQQTPGQGLQFLFEYFSETQRNKGNFPGRFSGRQFSNSRSEMNVSTLELGDSALYLCASSLGTTANTGELFFGEGSRLTVL.

This clone showed up just a few times. The chain joins TRBV11-2 to TRBJ1-2, with D uncertain. The CDR3 spans 12 residues. Per the germline V gene, CDR1 is SGHAT and CDR2 is FQNNGV. The V and J ends lost 1 base and 7 bases respectively, with 7 bases between them. CDR3 sequence reads: CASSLGISGYTF. The CDR3 coding sequence is TGTGCCAGCAGCTTAGGTATCTCTGGCTACACCTTC.

The chain has TRBV27 and TRBJ2-6; D is ambiguous. Looked up from germline, CDR1 is MNHEY and CDR2 is SMNVEV (reference sequence). V was clipped by 4 bases and J by 0 bases, with 7 bases between them. This CDR3 comprises 15 residues. The chain's CDR3 is CASSSLSSGANVLTF. The CDR3, as DNA: TGTGCCAGCAGTTCATTGAGCTCTGGGGCCAACGTCCTGACTTTC.

This sequence joins TRBV30 and TRBJ2-1, with D uncertain. V dropped 4 bases and J dropped 5 bases, with 9 bases sitting between them. This CDR3 is 12 amino acids long. The germline gives CDR1 GTSNPN, CDR2 SVGIG (reference sequence). The CDR3 reads CAWTSQHNEQFF. Here the CDR3 DNA reads TGTGCCTGGACCTCTCAGCACAATGAGCAGTTCTTC. Supplemented by reference TRBV30 and TRBJ2-1, the full variable domain reads SQTIHQWPATLVQPVGSPLSLECTVEGTSNPNLYWYRQAAGRGLQLLFYSVGIGQISSEVPQNLSASRPQDRQFILSSKKLLLSDSGFYLCAWTSQHNEQFFGPGTRLTVL.

The chain combines TRBV5-1 with TRBJ1-4; TRBD1 matches 10 bases. CDR1 SGHRS and CDR2 YFSETQ come from the germline V gene. This CDR3 spans 14 amino acids. J was trimmed by 8 bases and V by 4 bases; bases with no gene match: 5. The CDR3 region is CASSPGQGGEKLFF. CDR3 sequence (DNA): TGCGCCAGCAGCCCCGGACAGGGGGGAGAAAAACTGTTTTTT.

The CDR3 coding sequence is TGTGCCAGCAGTTTAGCGGGTCTTGCGGGCTATGGCTACACCTTC. Its translation is CASSLAGLAGYGYTF. The genes are TRBV27 and TRBJ1-2; the D is unclear. This CDR3 contains 15 residues. Trimming shortened V by 2 bases and J by 4 bases, and 14 bases separated the two germline ends. The germline gives CDR1 MNHEY, CDR2 SMNVEV (reference sequence).

The chain uses TRBV18 and TRBJ2-7; 9 bases agree with TRBD1. The CDR3 contains 13 residues. Trimming at V came to 6 bases and at J to 3 bases, leaving 3 bases not matched to a gene. Germline-derived CDR1 and CDR2 are KGHSH and LQKENI. CDR3 residues: CASSGQGRYEQYF. The DNA of the CDR3 is TGTGCCAGCTCCGGACAGGGGCGCTACGAGCAGTACTTC. Full variable domain (remainder filled in from reference TRBV18 and TRBJ2-7): NAGVMQNPRHLVRRRGQEARLRCSPMKGHSHVYWYRQLPEEGLKFMVYLQKENIIDESGMPKERFSAEFPKEGPSILRIQQVVRGDSAAYFCASSGQGRYEQYFGPGTRLTVT.

The genes are TRBV5-4 and TRBJ2-3; D not resolved. Trimming cost V 1 base and J 4 bases, with 10 bases left between them. The CDR3 is 14 residues long. CDR1 is SGHNT and CDR2 is YYREEE in the germline V gene (reference sequence). This CDR3 is CASSLSVSADTQYF. CDR3 in DNA: TGTGCCAGCAGCTTGTCCGTTTCGGCAGATACGCAGTATTTT.

The J gene is TRBJ1-4, the V gene TRBV5-1; D might be TRBD1 (6 bases). Trimming removed 4 bases at V and 5 bases at J, with 12 bases between. The CDR3 loop spans 14 amino acids. CDR1 is SGHRS and CDR2 is YFSETQ in the germline V gene. The CDR3 loop is CASSPGTKNEKLFF. The DNA for the CDR3 is TGCGCCAGCAGCCCAGGGACAAAAAATGAAAAACTGTTTTTT.

V and J are TRBV7-9 and TRBJ1-3; no firm D call. Per the germline V gene, CDR1 is SEHNR and CDR2 is FQNEAQ (reference sequence). Trimming left V 1 base short and J 0 bases short, with 13 bases between. This CDR3 contains 17 residues. CDR3 DNA: TGTGCCAGCAGCTTAGTTGTGGCCAGCGACTCTGGAAACACCATATATTTT. Translating it yields CASSLVVASDSGNTIYF.

V is TRBV9 and J is TRBJ2-1; 8 bases are a match to TRBD1. Germline CDR1 and CDR2: SGDLS and YYNGEE. V shed 2 bases, J shed 8 bases, and the junction held 9 bases outside the gene matches. The CDR3 runs 15 residues. CDR3 bases: TGTGCCAGCAGCGTCTCAGGACAGGGTTTAGATGAGCAGTTCTTC. Translation: CASSVSGQGLDEQFF.

CDR3 amino acids: CAWSVMGEKLFF. The CDR3 DNA follows: TGTGCCTGGAGTGTCATGGGGGAAAAACTGTTTTTT. The chain couples TRBV30 to TRBJ1-4; D is uncertain. V was shortened by 0 bases and J by 8 bases, with 7 bases between the two germline ends. Germline V gene sequence: CDR1 GTSNPN, CDR2 SVGIG (reference sequence). This CDR3 has 12 residues.

The chain uses TRBV4-2 and TRBJ2-3, with D tentatively TRBD1 (5 bases). This CDR3 has 16 residues. V was shortened by 4 bases and J by 0 bases, with 14 bases between the two germline ends. The germline V gene encodes CDR1 LGHNA and CDR2 YNFKEQ. CDR3: CASSLEGQASTDTQYF. CDR3 bases: TGTGCCAGCAGCCTCGAAGGACAAGCTAGCACAGATACGCAGTATTTT.